The 3 T cell receptor beta chains below come from one sample, sequenced in a study of T cell repertoires in cytomegalovirus infection. TCRdb fed the reads into MiXCR, producing one record per CDR3 protein. The data hold a few hundred thousand distinct CDR3 sequences, with 40% observed a single time. The antigens for these receptors are not known. Sequencing was performed on cultured PBMCs, taken from culture after CMV antigen stimulation. All receptors come from a human donor in good health (CMV status not recorded). Some clones in this sample may be carry-over from other donors' samples.

The rearrangement joins TRBV5-4 to TRBJ2-1; 8 bases fit TRBD2. CDR1 is SGHNT, CDR2 YYREEE, per germline (reference sequence). Unmatched junction bases numbered 10, after V lost 4 bases and J lost 4 bases. This CDR3 region has 16 residues. CDR3 in amino acids: CASSRPGGGSYNEQFF. CDR3 DNA: TGTGCCAGCAGCCGTCCGGGCGGGGGGAGTTACAATGAGCAGTTCTTC.

This clonotype has more than one count but fewer than ten. J is TRBJ1-5 and V is TRBV28; TRBD1 agrees at 10 bases. Per germline, CDR1 MDHEN and CDR2 SYDVKM. V gave up 6 bases and J gave up 6 bases; unmatched junction bases: 11. This CDR3 is built from 16 residues. The CDR3 nucleotides read TGTGCCAGCAGCCCCGGGGGACAGGGGTTGAGTCAGCCCCAGCATTTT. Protein product: CASSPGGQGLSQPQHF.

The gene calls are TRBV7-4 and TRBJ1-2; 10 nucleotides align to TRBD1. The CDR3 is 14 residues long. In germline, CDR1 is SGHVT, CDR2 SQSDAQ. V was pared by 8 bases and J by 3 bases, with 6 bases of the junction left unmatched. The CDR3 reads CASFSGTGDYGYTF. The CDR3 DNA is TGTGCCAGCTTTTCCGGGACAGGGGACTATGGCTACACCTTC.